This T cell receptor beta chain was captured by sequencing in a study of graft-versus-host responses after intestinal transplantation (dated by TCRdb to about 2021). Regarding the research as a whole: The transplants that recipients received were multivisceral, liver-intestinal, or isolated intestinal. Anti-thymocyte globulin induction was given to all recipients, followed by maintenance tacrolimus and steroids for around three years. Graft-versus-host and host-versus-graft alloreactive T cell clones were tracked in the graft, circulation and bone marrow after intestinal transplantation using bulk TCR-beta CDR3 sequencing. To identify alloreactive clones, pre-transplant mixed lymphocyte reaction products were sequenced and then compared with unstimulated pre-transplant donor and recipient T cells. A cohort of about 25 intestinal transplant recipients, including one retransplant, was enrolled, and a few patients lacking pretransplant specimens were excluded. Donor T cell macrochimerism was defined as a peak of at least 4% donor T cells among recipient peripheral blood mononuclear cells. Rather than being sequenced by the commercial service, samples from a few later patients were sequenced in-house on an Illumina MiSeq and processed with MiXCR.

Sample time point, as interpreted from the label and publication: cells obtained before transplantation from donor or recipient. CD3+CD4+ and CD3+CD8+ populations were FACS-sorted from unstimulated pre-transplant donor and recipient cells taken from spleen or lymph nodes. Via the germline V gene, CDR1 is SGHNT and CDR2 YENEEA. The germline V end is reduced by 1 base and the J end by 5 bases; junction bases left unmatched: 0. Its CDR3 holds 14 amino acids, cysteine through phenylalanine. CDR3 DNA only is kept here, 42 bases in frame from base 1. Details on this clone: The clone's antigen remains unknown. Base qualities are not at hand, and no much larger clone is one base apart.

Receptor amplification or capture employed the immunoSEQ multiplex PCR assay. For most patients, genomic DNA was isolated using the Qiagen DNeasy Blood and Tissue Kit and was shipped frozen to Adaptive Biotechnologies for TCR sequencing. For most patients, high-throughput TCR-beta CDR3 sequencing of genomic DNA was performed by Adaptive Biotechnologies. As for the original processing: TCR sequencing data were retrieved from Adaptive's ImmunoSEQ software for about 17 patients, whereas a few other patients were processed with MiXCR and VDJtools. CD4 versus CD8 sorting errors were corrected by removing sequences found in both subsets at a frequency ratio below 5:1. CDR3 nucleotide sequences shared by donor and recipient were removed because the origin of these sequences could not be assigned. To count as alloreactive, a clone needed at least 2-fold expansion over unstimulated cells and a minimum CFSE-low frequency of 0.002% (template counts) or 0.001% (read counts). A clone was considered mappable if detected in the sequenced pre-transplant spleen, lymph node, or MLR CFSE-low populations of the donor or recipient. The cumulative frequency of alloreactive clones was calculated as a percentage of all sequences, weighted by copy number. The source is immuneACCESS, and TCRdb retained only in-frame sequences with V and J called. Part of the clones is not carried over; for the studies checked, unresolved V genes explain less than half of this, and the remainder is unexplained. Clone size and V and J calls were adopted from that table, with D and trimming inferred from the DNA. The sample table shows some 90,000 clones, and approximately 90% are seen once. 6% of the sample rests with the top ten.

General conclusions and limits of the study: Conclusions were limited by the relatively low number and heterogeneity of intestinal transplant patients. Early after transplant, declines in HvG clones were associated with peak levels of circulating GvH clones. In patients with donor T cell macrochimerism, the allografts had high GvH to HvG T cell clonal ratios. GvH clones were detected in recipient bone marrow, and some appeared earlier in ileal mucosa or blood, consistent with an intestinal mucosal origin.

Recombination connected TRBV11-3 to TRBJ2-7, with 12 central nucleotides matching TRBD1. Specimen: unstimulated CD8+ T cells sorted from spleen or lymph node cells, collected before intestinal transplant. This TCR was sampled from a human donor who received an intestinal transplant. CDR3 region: CASSLGDRGHEQYF. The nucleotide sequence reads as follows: TGTGCCAGCAGCTTAGGGGACAGGGGGCACGAGCAGTACTTC.